Sequencing of this T cell receptor (beta chain) was carried out in a study of blood T cell repertoires in COVID-19. Study-level information: Sample material is recorded as cDNA or gDNA derived from T cells, B-cell-depleted T cells, or PBMCs.

Assay used: immunoSEQ multiplex PCR; TCRdb lists only in-frame clones, some missing. The table lists 250,000 to 300,000 clones, roughly 90% of them singletons. The germline V and J ends were trimmed by 0 bases and 0 bases, with 14 bases remaining between them. CDR1 and CDR2 (germline): SQVTM, ANQGSEA. CDR3 length: 16 residues. The chain recombines TRBV29-1 with TRBJ2-5; D is unclear. The sequence derives from a woman aged 40 to 50 who had recovered from COVID-19. Sequenced sample: PBMCs or T cells enriched from blood (not recorded which). The CDR3 sequence is CSVEEGWALYQETQYF. The CDR3 DNA reads TGCAGCGTTGAAGAAGGCTGGGCATTGTACCAAGAGACCCAGTACTTC.